The 2 T cell receptor beta chains below all came from one sample that was sequenced in a study of cytomegalovirus exposure and HLA in healthy donors. PCR used 60 Vbeta primers and 13 Jbeta primers. Libraries were prepared by immunoSEQ multiplex PCR; TCRdb keeps only in-frame clonotypes and omits some of them. In the table there are 210,000 or so clones, around 78% of which are singletons. Sequencing was carried out using PBMCs. The origin of the receptors is a boy aged 5-17 years in good health and CMV-seronegative.

The chain is built from TRBV30 and TRBJ2-1; TRBD2 aligns across 7 bases. The CDR3 extends over 12 amino acids. Germline-derived CDR1 and CDR2 are GTSNPN and SVGIG (reference sequence). V lost 4 bases to trimming and J lost 5 bases; unmatched junction nucleotides: 2. The CDR3 DNA follows: TGTGCCTGGACTAGCGGACACAATGAGCAGTTCTTC. It codes for CAWTSGHNEQFF.

This chain joins TRBV7-6 and TRBJ1-1, with D tentatively TRBD1 (6 bases). CDR1 is SGHVS, CDR2 FNYEAQ, per germline. This CDR3 has 16 amino acids. V was cut by 0 bases and J by 1 base, with 12 bases left in between. The CDR3 nucleotides read TGTGCCAGCAGCTTAGCCAGAGCAGGGGCGAACACTGAAGCTTTCTTT. Residues: CASSLARAGANTEAFF.